The 15 T cell receptor beta chains given below trace back to one sample, sequenced in a study of graft-versus-host responses after intestinal transplantation. No antigen is known for these receptors. The table came from immunoSEQ multiplex PCR; TCRdb's copy has only in-frame clones and leaves some out. The data hold around 88,000 clones, with roughly four fifths observed a single time. The material sequenced was unstimulated CD8+ T cells sorted from spleen or lymph node cells, taken before intestinal transplant. Receptors were obtained from a human donor who received an intestinal transplant.

The rearrangement uses TRBV12-1 and TRBJ2-6; the table's D call TRBD1 went unverified against the DNA. TRBV12-1 is recorded as a pseudogene. The length of the CDR3 is 16 residues. The CDR3 DNA is TGTGCCAGCAGCCCCGAACAGGGCTCCGGGGCCAACGTCCTGACTTTC. As protein: CASSPEQGSGANVLTF.

V gene TRBV18 combines with J gene TRBJ1-1; D is unclear. Looked up from germline, CDR1 is KGHSH and CDR2 is LQKENI. The CDR3 covers 12 residues. V was shortened by 6 bases and J by 5 bases, with 10 bases between the two germline ends. CDR3 in amino acids: CASSPGQTEAFF. The CDR3 nucleotides are TGTGCCAGCTCCCCCGGCCAAACTGAAGCTTTCTTT.

This chain joins TRBV28 and TRBJ2-5; D is unresolved. The J call may be mistaken, given a closer DNA end match to TRBJ2-7. The germline V gene has CDR1 MDHEN and CDR2 SYDVKM. This CDR3 has 14 residues. The CDR3 region is CASSLGAVGYEQYF. The DNA of the CDR3 is TGTGCCAGCAGTTTAGGTGCCGTGGGCTACGAGCAGTACTTC.

This rearrangement joins TRBV6-5 to TRBJ2-1; 9 bases match TRBD1. With 6 bases clipped from V and 6 bases from J, the junction kept 3 bases outside the gene matches. CDR1 is MNHEY and CDR2 is SVGAGI in the germline V gene. This CDR3 has 13 amino acids. The CDR3 sequence: CASRLQGANEQFF. CDR3 DNA: TGTGCCAGCAGATTACAGGGGGCCAATGAGCAGTTCTTC.

V is TRBV7-2 and J is TRBJ1-5, with unresolved D. Between the trimmed V and J ends, which lost 1 base and 1 base, there was a span of 8 bases. This CDR3 comprises 15 residues. Per the germline V gene, CDR1 is SGHTA and CDR2 is FQGNSA. CDR3 sequence (DNA): TGTGCCAGCAGCTTAGGAGTTCAAAGCAATCAGCCCCAGCATTTT. Protein sequence: CASSLGVQSNQPQHF.

The count of this clone is one. The chain recombines TRBV7-2 with TRBJ2-7, with TRBD2 matching 9 bases. The trim removed 1 base at V and 4 bases at J, leaving 14 bases unmatched. The CDR3 runs to 18 residues. Germline values: CDR1 SGHTA, CDR2 FQGNSA. As DNA, the CDR3 is TGTGCCAGCAGCTTAGTACTAGCGGGTGTTCCACGGGGTTACGAGCAGTACTTC. It is translated as CASSLVLAGVPRGYEQYF.

The genes are TRBV7-9 and TRBJ1-4; D gene uncertain. With 1 base removed from V and 7 bases from J, the gap between germline ends came to 13 bases. The CDR3 sequence is 15 residues long. Germline assignment: CDR1 SEHNR and CDR2 FQNEAQ (reference sequence). DNA of the CDR3: TGTGCCAGCAGCTTAGGTATGGAGGGAGGTGAAAAACTGTTTTTT. Its protein is CASSLGMEGGEKLFF.

The genes are TRBV5-1 and TRBJ2-7; 12 bases are a match to TRBD2. V shed 3 bases and J 2 bases; nucleotides not matched to a gene: 0. The CDR3 is made up of 14 amino acids. Germline CDR1 reads SGHRS; CDR2 reads YFSETQ. Written as DNA, the CDR3 is TGCGCCAGCAGCTGGACTAGCGGGGCCTACGAGCAGTACTTC. Protein: CASSWTSGAYEQYF. Supplemented by reference TRBV5-1 and TRBJ2-7, the full variable domain reads KAGVTQTPRYLIKTRGQQVTLSCSPISGHRSVSWYQQTPGQGLQFLFEYFSETQRNKGNFPGRFSGRQFSNSRSEMNVSTLELGDSALYLCASSWTSGAYEQYFGPGTRLTVT.

This CDR3 reads CASSPTGGVADTQYF. The CDR3 DNA follows: TGTGCCAGCAGTCCAACAGGGGGCGTCGCAGATACGCAGTATTTT. The rearrangement joins TRBV6-6 to TRBJ2-3; TRBD1 matches at 9 bases. Unmatched junction bases numbered 7, after V lost 5 bases and J lost 4 bases. Germline V gene data show CDR1 as MNHNY and CDR2 as SVGAGI (reference sequence). The CDR3 contains 15 residues.

This chain uses TRBV25-1 with TRBJ2-2, with 7 positions matching TRBD2. V dropped 4 bases and J dropped 3; count of bases not matched to a gene: 5. The CDR3 runs 15 residues. Germline CDR1 MGHDK, CDR2 SYGVNS. In DNA, the CDR3 is TGTGCCAGCAGTGGGCAGGGAGGGGACACCGGGGAGCTGTTTTTT. Translation gives CASSGQGGDTGELFF.

The chain is built from TRBV10-3 and TRBJ2-7; maybe TRBD2 (6 bases). Deletions cut 10 bases from V and 0 bases from J, with 10 bases between. This CDR3 region has 12 residues. In germline, CDR1 is ENHRY, CDR2 SYGVKD. The CDR3 nucleotides read TGTGCCACTGAGACTAGCTCCTACGAGCAGTACTTC. It translates to CATETSSYEQYF.

The chain recombines TRBV6-5 with TRBJ1-6; unclear D gene. Germline values: CDR1 MNHEY, CDR2 SVGAGI. Trimming took 2 bases from V and 7 from J, leaving 6 bases between them. CDR3 length equals 13 residues. CDR3 coding DNA: TGTGCCAGCAGTTACATGGGGAATTCACCCCTCCACTTT. Protein product: CASSYMGNSPLHF.

CDR3 DNA sequence: TGTGCCACCTCCCCCACCGGGACTAGCGGGGGGCCGTACAATGAGCAGTTCTTC. As protein: CATSPTGTSGGPYNEQFF. The rearrangement joins TRBV13 to TRBJ2-1, with 15 bases aligning to TRBD2. The CDR3 loop spans 18 amino acids. V trimming: 10 bases; J trimming: 4 bases; junction bases outside the gene matches: 14. Germline loops: CDR1 PRHDT, CDR2 FYEKMQ (reference sequence).

This clone was observed a single time. The V call is TRBV9, the J call TRBJ2-5; D is unclear. Trimming left V 2 bases short and J 8 bases short, with 13 bases between. The CDR3 totals 13 residues. CDR1 is SGDLS, CDR2 YYNGEE, per germline. DNA of the CDR3: TGTGCCAGCAGCGTGTCGGAACGGAATACCCAGTACTTC. This encodes CASSVSERNTQYF.

The chain links TRBV6-5 to TRBJ1-5; D is undetermined. Germline V gene lookup returns CDR1 MNHEY and CDR2 SVGAGI. This CDR3 is 11 amino acids long. V was clipped by 5 bases and J by 15 bases, with 14 bases between them. The CDR3 DNA reads TGTGCCAGCAGTGAAGGCACGGCTTCGCATTTT. Protein sequence: CASSEGTASHF.